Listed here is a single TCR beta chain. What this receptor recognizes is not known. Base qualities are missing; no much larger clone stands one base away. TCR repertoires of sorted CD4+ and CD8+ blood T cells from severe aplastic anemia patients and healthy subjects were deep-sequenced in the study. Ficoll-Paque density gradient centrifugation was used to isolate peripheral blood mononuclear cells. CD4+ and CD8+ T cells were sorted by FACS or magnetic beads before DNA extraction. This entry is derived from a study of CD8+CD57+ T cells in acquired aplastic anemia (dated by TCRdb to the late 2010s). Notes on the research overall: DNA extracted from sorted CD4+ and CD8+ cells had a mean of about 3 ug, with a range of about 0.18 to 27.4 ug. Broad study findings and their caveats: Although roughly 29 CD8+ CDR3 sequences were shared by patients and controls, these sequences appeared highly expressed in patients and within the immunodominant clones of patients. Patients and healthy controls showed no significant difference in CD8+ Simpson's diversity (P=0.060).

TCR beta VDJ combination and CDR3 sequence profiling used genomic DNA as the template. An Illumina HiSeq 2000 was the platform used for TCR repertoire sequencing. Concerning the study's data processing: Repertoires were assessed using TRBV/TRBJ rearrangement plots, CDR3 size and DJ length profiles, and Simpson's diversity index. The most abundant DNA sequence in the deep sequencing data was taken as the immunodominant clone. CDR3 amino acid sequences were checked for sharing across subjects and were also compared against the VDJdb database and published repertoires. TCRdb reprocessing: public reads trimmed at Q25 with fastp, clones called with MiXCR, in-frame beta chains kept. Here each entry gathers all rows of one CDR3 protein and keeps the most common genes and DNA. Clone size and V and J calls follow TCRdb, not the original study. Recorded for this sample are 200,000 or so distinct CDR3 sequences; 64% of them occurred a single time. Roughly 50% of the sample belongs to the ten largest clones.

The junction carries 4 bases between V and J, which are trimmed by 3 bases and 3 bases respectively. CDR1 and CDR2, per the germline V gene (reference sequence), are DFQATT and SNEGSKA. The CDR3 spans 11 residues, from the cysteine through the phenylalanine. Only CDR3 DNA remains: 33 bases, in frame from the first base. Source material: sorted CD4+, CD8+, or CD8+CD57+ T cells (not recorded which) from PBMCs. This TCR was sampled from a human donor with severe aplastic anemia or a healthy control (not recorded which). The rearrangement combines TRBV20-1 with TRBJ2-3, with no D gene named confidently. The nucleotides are TGCAGTGCTAGTAGGACAGATACGCAGTATTTT. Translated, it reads CSASRTDTQYF.